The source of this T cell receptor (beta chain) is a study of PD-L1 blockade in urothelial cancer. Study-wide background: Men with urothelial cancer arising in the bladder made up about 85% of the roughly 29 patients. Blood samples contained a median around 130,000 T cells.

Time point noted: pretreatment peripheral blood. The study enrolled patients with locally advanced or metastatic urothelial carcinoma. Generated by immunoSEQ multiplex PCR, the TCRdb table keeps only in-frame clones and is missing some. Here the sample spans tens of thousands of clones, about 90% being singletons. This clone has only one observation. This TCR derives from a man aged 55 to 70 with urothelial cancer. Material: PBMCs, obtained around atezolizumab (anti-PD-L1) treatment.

The CDR3 region is CASSSPGQAGFF. Written as DNA, the CDR3 is TGTGCCAGCAGCTCACCGGGACAAGCAGGATTCTTC. The chain employs TRBV7-2 and TRBJ2-1, with D possibly matching TRBD1 (6 bases). Germline CDR1 is SGHTA and CDR2 is FQGNSA. The V end was cut by 4 bases, the J end by 16 bases, with 17 bases between. The CDR3 has 12 amino acids.